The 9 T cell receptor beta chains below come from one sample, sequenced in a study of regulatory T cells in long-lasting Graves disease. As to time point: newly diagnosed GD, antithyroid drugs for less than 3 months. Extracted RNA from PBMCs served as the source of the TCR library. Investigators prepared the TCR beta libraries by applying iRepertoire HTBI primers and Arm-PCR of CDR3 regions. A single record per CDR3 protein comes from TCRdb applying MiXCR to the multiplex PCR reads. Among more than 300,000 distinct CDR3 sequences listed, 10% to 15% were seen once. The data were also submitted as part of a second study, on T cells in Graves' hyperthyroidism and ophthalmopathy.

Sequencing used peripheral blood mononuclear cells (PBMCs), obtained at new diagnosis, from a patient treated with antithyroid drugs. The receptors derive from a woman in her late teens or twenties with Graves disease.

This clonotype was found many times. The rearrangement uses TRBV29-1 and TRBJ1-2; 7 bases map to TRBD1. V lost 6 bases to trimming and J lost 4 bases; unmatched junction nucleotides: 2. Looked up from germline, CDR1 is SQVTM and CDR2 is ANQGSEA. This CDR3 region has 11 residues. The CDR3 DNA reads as TGCAGCGTGGGACAGAGCTATGGCTACACCTTC. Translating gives CSVGQSYGYTF.

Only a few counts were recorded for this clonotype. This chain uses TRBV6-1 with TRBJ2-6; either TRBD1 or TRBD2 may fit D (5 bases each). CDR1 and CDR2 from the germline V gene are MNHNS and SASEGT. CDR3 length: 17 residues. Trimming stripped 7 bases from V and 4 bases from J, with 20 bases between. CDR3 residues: CASMVRGVPSGANVLTF. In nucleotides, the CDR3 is TGTGCCAGCATGGTGAGGGGAGTACCATCCGGGGCCAACGTCCTGACTTTC.

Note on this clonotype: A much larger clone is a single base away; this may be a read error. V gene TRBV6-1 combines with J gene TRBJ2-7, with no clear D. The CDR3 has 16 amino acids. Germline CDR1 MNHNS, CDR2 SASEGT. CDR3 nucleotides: TGTGCCAGCACTCCAGGAGAGAGACCCGCTTCCTTCGAGCAGTACTTC. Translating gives CASTPGERPASFEQYF.

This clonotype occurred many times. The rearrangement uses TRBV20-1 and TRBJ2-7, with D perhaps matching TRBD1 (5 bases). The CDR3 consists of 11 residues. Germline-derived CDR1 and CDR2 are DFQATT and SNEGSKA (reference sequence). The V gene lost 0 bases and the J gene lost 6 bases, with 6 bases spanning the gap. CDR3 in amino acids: CSARDQGEQYV. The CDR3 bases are TGCAGTGCTAGAGATCAGGGCGAGCAGTACGTC.

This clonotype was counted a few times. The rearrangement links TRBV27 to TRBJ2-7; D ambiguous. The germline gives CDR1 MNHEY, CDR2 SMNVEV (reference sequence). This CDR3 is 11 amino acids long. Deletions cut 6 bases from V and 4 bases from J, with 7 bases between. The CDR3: CASRHGYEQYF. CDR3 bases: TGTGCCAGCAGACATGGGTACGAGCAGTACTTC.

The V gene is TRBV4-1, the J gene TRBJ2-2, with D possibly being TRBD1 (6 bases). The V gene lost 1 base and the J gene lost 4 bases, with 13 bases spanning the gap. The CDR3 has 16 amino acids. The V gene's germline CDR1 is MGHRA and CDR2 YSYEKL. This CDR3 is CASSQVSGVLTGELFF. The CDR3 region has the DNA TGCGCCAGCAGCCAAGTTTCAGGGGTTCTCACCGGGGAGCTGTTTTTT.

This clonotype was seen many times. CDR3 region: CASRSATNEKLFF. CDR3 DNA: TGTGCCAGCAGGTCGGCAACTAATGAAAAACTGTTTTTT. The J gene is TRBJ1-4, the V gene TRBV27; D remains ambiguous. In germline, CDR1 is MNHEY, CDR2 SMNVEV (reference sequence). Trimming pared 6 bases from V and 0 bases from J, leaving 5 bases between. There are 13 residues in the CDR3.

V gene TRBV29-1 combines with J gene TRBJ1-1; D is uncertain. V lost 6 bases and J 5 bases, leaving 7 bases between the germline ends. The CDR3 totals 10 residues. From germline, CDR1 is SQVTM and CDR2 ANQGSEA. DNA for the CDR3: TGCAGCGTAGGAGGGACTGAAGCTTTCTTT. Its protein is CSVGGTEAFF.

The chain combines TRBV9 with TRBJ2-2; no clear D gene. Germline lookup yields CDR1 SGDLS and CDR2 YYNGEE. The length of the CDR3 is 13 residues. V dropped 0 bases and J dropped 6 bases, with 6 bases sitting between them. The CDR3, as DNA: TGTGCCAGCAGCGTAGGTCTGGCCGGGGAGCTGTTTTTT. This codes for CASSVGLAGELFF. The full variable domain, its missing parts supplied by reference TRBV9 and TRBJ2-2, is DSGVTQTPKHLITATGQRVTLRCSPRSGDLSVYWYQQSLDQGLQFLIQYYNGEERAKGNILERFSAQQFPDLHSELNLSSLELGDSALYFCASSVGLAGELFFGEGSRLTVL.